The 21 T cell receptor beta chains below were found in one sample sequenced in a study of response to subunit inactivated influenza vaccine (dated by TCRdb to 2017 to 2018). Libraries were built with RT-PCR. Sequencing was performed on an Illumina HiSeq 2500. TCRdb ran its own pipeline on the public reads, namely fastp trimming at Q25 and MiXCR clone calling, and kept in-frame beta chains. Entries that share a CDR3 protein sequence are merged under the most common genes and DNA. The sample table holds almost 600,000 distinct CDR3 sequences, of which 12% to 15% were seen once. Jointly, the top ten make up 11% of the sample. Sequences were derived from PBMCs from blood, sampled 12 days after vaccination. Receptors originate from a man aged 45-60 years who received an inactivated influenza vaccine. Donor details come from another sample of the same person, matched by shared clones.

This clonotype came up a few times. V and J are TRBV5-1 and TRBJ2-3; 7 nucleotides line up with TRBD1. V gave up 0 bases and J gave up 9 bases; unmatched junction bases: 7. This CDR3 has 14 amino acids. CDR1 and CDR2 from the germline V gene are SGHRS and YFSETQ. The CDR3 bases are TGCGCCAGCAGCTTGGGGGACAGCACAACGACGCAGTATTTT. As protein: CASSLGDSTTTQYF.

This clonotype has more than one count but fewer than ten. The rearrangement links TRBV30 to TRBJ1-1; TRBD1 is a possible D gene (5 bases). V was pared by 4 bases and J by 5 bases, with 14 bases between. This CDR3 contains 13 residues. Germline CDR1 and CDR2: GTSNPN and SVGIG (reference sequence). DNA of the CDR3: TGTGCCTGGACCGCTCAGGGAAGGACTGAAGCTTTCTTT. Its translation is CAWTAQGRTEAFF.

The gene calls are TRBV5-1 and TRBJ1-2, with no clear D. Germline-derived CDR1 and CDR2 are SGHRS and YFSETQ. The CDR3 loop spans 13 amino acids. V dropped 1 base and J dropped 8 bases, with 12 bases sitting between them. Here the CDR3 reads CASSLIGETGYTF. The CDR3 DNA is TGCGCCAGCAGCTTGATAGGTGAAACAGGCTACACCTTC.

The rearrangement uses TRBV11-1 and TRBJ1-5; 9 nucleotides align to TRBD1. This CDR3 contains 15 residues. V shed 6 bases and J 6 bases; nucleotides not matched to a gene: 9. Germline loops: CDR1 SGHAT, CDR2 FQDESV (reference sequence). This chain's CDR3 is CASSKGQGDGQPQHF. DNA for the CDR3: TGTGCCAGCAGTAAGGGACAGGGTGACGGTCAGCCCCAGCATTTT.

This clonotype was counted only a few times. This chain's CDR3 is CASQTGISRNQPQHF. The CDR3 DNA is TGTGCCAGTCAAACAGGGATTTCCAGAAATCAGCCCCAGCATTTT. The chain couples TRBV19 to TRBJ1-5; possible D gene TRBD1, 6 bases. V was cut by 8 bases and J by 4 bases, with 18 bases left in between. The germline gives CDR1 LNHDA, CDR2 SQIVND (reference sequence). The CDR3 extends over 15 amino acids. Variable domain in full (rest from reference TRBV19 and TRBJ1-5): DGGITQSPKYLFRKEGQNVTLSCEQNLNHDAMYWYRQDPGQGLRLIYYSQIVNDFQKGDIAEGYSVSREKKESFPLTVTSAQKNPTAFYLCASQTGISRNQPQHFGDGTRLSIL.

This clonotype has a count of ten or more. The chain employs TRBV6-5 and TRBJ2-4; a possible D gene is TRBD1 (6 bases). Between the trimmed V and J ends, which lost 10 bases and 8 bases, there was a span of 15 bases. The length of the CDR3 is 12 residues. Looked up from germline, CDR1 is MNHEY and CDR2 is SVGAGI. CDR3 loop: CATGTAGDIQYF. The CDR3, as DNA: TGTGCCACCGGGACGGCAGGGGACATTCAGTACTTC.

This clonotype turned up a few times. This sequence joins TRBV5-6 and TRBJ1-5, with a weak D call TRBD1 (6 bases). V lost 4 bases to trimming and J lost 9 bases, with 17 bases between them. Germline CDR1 SGHDT, CDR2 YYEEEE. The CDR3 has 14 amino acids. The CDR3 DNA follows: TGTGCCAGCAGCCTTTCCAGGGGCATTGGGCCCCAGCATTTT. Its translation is CASSLSRGIGPQHF. Together with reference TRBV5-6 and TRBJ1-5, the CDR3 gives the full variable domain: DAGVTQSPTHLIKTRGQQVTLRCSPKSGHDTVSWYQQALGQGPQFIFQYYEEEERQRGNFPDRFSGHQFPNYSSELNVNALLLGDSALYLCASSLSRGIGPQHFGDGTRLSIL.

The table lists this clonotype with a few counts. The chain has TRBV7-8 and TRBJ1-5; D not certain. V was pared by 1 base and J by 2 bases, with 18 bases between. This CDR3 is 18 amino acids long. Germline V gives CDR1 SGHVS, CDR2 FQNEAQ. CDR3 DNA sequence: TGTGCCAGCAGCTTAGAGGGAGCCTTGGTGAGAGGCAATCAGCCCCAGCATTTT. It codes for CASSLEGALVRGNQPQHF.

This clonotype was counted at least ten times. J is TRBJ2-3 and V is TRBV29-1; D gene unclear. The CDR3 has 15 residues. CDR1 SQVTM and CDR2 ANQGSEA come from the germline V gene. V shed 2 bases and J shed 0 bases, with 12 bases lying between them. The CDR3 DNA reads TGCAGCGTTGAAATTCCGCAGCTCAGCACAGATACGCAGTATTTT. The encoded protein is CSVEIPQLSTDTQYF.

This clonotype has only a few counts. The chain recombines TRBV20-1 with TRBJ2-2; D gene uncertain. Per germline, CDR1 DFQATT and CDR2 SNEGSKA (reference sequence). CDR3 length equals 14 residues. Trimming took 5 bases from V and 4 from J, leaving 14 bases between them. CDR3 protein: CSALGSVGTGELFF. For the CDR3, the DNA is TGCAGTGCTCTCGGATCTGTGGGCACCGGGGAGCTGTTTTTT.

The rearrangement links TRBV20-1 to TRBJ2-3; TRBD2 matches at 11 bases. J was trimmed by 5 bases and V by 0 bases; bases with no gene match: 4. The CDR3 length is 15 residues. Germline loops: CDR1 DFQATT, CDR2 SNEGSKA (reference sequence). CDR3 DNA: TGCAGTGCTAGAGATCTAGCGGGAGGATTAGATACGCAGTATTTT. This codes for CSARDLAGGLDTQYF.

The rearrangement joins TRBV5-1 to TRBJ2-6, with TRBD1 identical over 7 bases. The CDR3 length is 18 residues. Unmatched junction bases numbered 6, after V lost 0 bases and J lost 0 bases. Germline loops: CDR1 SGHRS, CDR2 YFSETQ. The CDR3 DNA reads as TGCGCCAGCAGCTTGGCAGGGGGAAGCGGCTCTGGGGCCAACGTCCTGACTTTC. Amino acid sequence: CASSLAGGSGSGANVLTF.

CDR3: CASSLRVGARTPLHF. DNA of the CDR3: TGTGCCAGCAGTTTACGGGTAGGGGCGAGGACACCCCTCCACTTT. The gene calls are TRBV12-3 or TRBV12-4 and TRBJ1-6; TRBD1 might be the D (5 bases). This CDR3 contains 15 residues. V was shortened by 2 bases and J by 11 bases, with 16 bases between the two germline ends.

This clonotype was counted between two and nine times. The V gene is TRBV18, the J gene TRBJ2-5; no clear D gene. V was pared by 0 bases and J by 5 bases, with 13 bases between. This CDR3 has 15 amino acids. Germline assignment: CDR1 KGHSH and CDR2 LQKENI. CDR3 sequence reads: CASSPPSTIWETQYF. The CDR3 nucleotides are TGTGCCAGCTCACCACCGAGCACGATTTGGGAGACCCAGTACTTC. Looking up the rest from reference TRBV18 and TRBJ2-5 gives the full variable domain: NAGVMQNPRHLVRRRGQEARLRCSPMKGHSHVYWYRQLPEEGLKFMVYLQKENIIDESGMPKERFSAEFPKEGPSILRIQQVVRGDSAAYFCASSPPSTIWETQYFGPGTRLLVL.

DNA of the CDR3: TGCGCCAGCAAGGGGGATGGGGGACCCTATGGCTACACCTTC. This codes for CASKGDGGPYGYTF. V and J are TRBV10-2 and TRBJ1-2, with TRBD1 as a possible D gene (6 bases). Trimming left V 7 bases short and J 4 bases short, with 16 bases between. The CDR3 is 14 residues long. Germline V gene sequence: CDR1 WSHSY, CDR2 SAAADI.

This clonotype turned up a few times. The J gene is TRBJ2-3, the V gene TRBV10-3; no definite D call. With 6 bases removed from V and 3 bases from J, the gap between germline ends came to 10 bases. The CDR3 runs 13 residues. Per germline, CDR1 ENHRY and CDR2 SYGVKD. DNA of the CDR3: TGTGCCATCAGCCGGGTCGGTACAGATACGCAGTATTTT. Translated: CAISRVGTDTQYF.

The chain recombines TRBV11-1 with TRBJ2-5; 7 bases line up with TRBD1. V was pared by 6 bases and J by 1 base, with 8 bases of the junction left unmatched. Germline V gene sequence: CDR1 SGHAT, CDR2 FQDESV (reference sequence). The CDR3 covers 15 residues. The CDR3 spells CASRPGTATQETQYF. The DNA of the CDR3 is TGTGCCAGCAGGCCAGGGACAGCCACCCAAGAGACCCAGTACTTC.

Only a few counts were recorded for this clonotype. The gene calls are TRBV4-2 and TRBJ2-1; maybe TRBD1 (6 bases). The CDR3 loop spans 15 amino acids. Germline V lookup: CDR1 LGHNA, CDR2 YNFKEQ. With 0 bases removed from V and 4 bases from J, the gap between germline ends came to 10 bases. CDR3 nucleotide sequence: TGTGCCAGCAGCCAAGACGGGACAAAGTACAATGAGCAGTTCTTC. Encoded protein: CASSQDGTKYNEQFF.

Only a few counts were recorded for this clonotype. The gene calls are TRBV4-2 and TRBJ2-2; D remains ambiguous. Germline V CDR1 and CDR2: LGHNA, YNFKEQ. V was clipped by 0 bases and J by 1 base, with 15 bases between them. The CDR3 contains 18 residues. CDR3 loop: CASSQEAPGDLNTGELFF. The CDR3 nucleotides read TGTGCCAGCAGCCAAGAAGCACCTGGAGACTTGAACACCGGGGAGCTGTTTTTT.

The rearrangement links TRBV20-1 to TRBJ1-5; 11 bases align to TRBD1. The V segment lost 5 bases and the J segment 6 bases; nucleotides outside the gene matches: 9. Germline values: CDR1 DFQATT, CDR2 SNEGSKA (reference sequence). The length of the CDR3 is 15 residues. The CDR3 DNA reads TGCAGTGCTTCGGACAGGGGGCCGGGAGGTCAGCCCCAGCATTTT. Translation gives CSASDRGPGGQPQHF.

V is TRBV30 and J is TRBJ2-4; 13 bases line up with TRBD2. CDR3 size: 13 residues. Per germline, CDR1 GTSNPN and CDR2 SVGIG (reference sequence). J was trimmed by 15 bases and V by 8 bases; bases with no gene match: 13. The CDR3 region is CAGYHTSGRVLYF. The CDR3 nucleotides read TGTGCCGGCTACCACACTAGCGGGAGGGTTTTGTACTTC.